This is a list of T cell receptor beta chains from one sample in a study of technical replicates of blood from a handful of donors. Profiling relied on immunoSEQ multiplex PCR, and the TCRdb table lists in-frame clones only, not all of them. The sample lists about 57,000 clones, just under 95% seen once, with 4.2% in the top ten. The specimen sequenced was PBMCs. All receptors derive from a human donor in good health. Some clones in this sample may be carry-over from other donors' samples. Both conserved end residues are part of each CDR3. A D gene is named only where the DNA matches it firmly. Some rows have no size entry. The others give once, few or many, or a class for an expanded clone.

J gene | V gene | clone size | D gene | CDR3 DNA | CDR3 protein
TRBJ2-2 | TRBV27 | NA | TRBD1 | TGTGCCAGCAGGACAGGGGGCTACACCGGGGAGCTGTTTTTT | CASRTGGYTGELFF
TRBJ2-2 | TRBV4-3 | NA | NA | TGCGCCAGCAGCCAAGCAGCGTTGTCGGACACCGGGGAGCTGTTTTTT | CASSQAALSDTGELFF
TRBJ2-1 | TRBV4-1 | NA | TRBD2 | TGCGCCAGCAGCCAAGGGACTAGCGCCTATAATGAGCAGTTCTTC | CASSQGTSAYNEQFF
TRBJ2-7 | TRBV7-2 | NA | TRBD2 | TGTGCCAGCAGCTATGGGGCGGGGGGCACCTACGAGCAGTACTTC | CASSYGAGGTYEQYF
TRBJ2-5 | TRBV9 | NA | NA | TGTGCCAGCAGCGTAGGTCCCCTACCAGGGGTCGAGACCCAGTACTTC | CASSVGPLPGVETQYF
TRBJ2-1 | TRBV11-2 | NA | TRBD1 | TGTGCCAGCAGCTTAGTATGGTCGGGGACAGGGGGAATCGAGCAGTTCTTC | CASSLVWSGTGGIEQFF
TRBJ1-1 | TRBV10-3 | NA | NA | TGTGCCATCAGATCAGGGTTTAACACTGAAGCTTTCTTT | CAIRSGFNTEAFF
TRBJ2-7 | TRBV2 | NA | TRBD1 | TGTGCCAGCAGAAGACCGGGACAGGGGTTCTCCTACGAGCAGTACTTC | CASRRPGQGFSYEQYF
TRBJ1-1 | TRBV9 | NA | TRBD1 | TGTGCCAGCAGCGCGACAGGGGGCTCGGAAGCTTTCTTT | CASSATGGSEAFF
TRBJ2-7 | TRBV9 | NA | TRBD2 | TGTGCCAGCAGCGTAGTGAAAAGCGGTAGCGGGATCTCCTACGAGCAGTACTTC | CASSVVKSGSGISYEQYF
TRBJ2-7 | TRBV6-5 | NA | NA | TGTGCCAGCAGTCCATCAACAGGGTTCTCCTACGAGCAGTACTTC | CASSPSTGFSYEQYF
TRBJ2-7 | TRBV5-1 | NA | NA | TGCGCCAGCAGCCCCGCGGGTCTCGGAGGCTCCTACGAGCAGTACTTC | CASSPAGLGGSYEQYF
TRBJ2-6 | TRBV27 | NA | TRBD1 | TGTGCCAGCAGCCTGAGGGGACAGGTCTTCTCTGGGGCCAACGTCCTGACTTTC | CASSLRGQVFSGANVLTF
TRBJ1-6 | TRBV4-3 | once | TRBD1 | TGCGCCAGCAGCCAGCCCACGGGACAGAAAGAAGATTCACCCCTCCACTTT | CASSQPTGQKEDSPLHF
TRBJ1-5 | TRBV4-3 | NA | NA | TGCGCCAGCACCCCTAGCCGGGGGAGCAATCAGCCCCAGCATTTT | CASTPSRGSNQPQHF
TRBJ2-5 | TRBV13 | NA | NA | TGTGCCAGCAGCCGCCAAGAGACCCAGTACTTC | CASSRQETQYF
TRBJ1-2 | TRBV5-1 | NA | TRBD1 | TGCGCCAGCAGCGCTCCCGGGACAGGGGGCGCTAACTATGGCTACACCTTC | CASSAPGTGGANYGYTF
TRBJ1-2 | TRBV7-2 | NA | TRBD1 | TGTGCCAGCAGCTTAGGACAGGGTGGTGGTGGCTACACCTTC | CASSLGQGGGGYTF
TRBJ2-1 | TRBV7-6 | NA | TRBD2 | TGTGCCAGCAGCAAAGATGCGGGAGTCACCTACAATGAGCAGTTCTTC | CASSKDAGVTYNEQFF
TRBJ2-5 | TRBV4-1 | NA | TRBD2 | TGCGCCAGCAGCCAAGATGTCCAGCGGGGGTGGGAGACCCAGTACTTC | CASSQDVQRGWETQYF
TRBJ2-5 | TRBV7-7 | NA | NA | TGTGCCAGCAGCTTCGGAGATCGAGAGACCCAGTACTTC | CASSFGDRETQYF
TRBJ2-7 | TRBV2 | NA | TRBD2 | TGTGCCAGCAGTACTAGGACTAGCGGGAGCTTGTACGAGCAGTACTTC | CASSTRTSGSLYEQYF
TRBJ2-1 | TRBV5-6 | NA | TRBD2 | TGTGCCAGCAGGCTGGCTAGCGGAATCTACAATGAGCAGTTCTTC | CASRLASGIYNEQFF
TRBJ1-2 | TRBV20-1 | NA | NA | TGCAGTGGAAGGGAGGAGGGGGGCTACACCTTC | CSGREEGGYTF
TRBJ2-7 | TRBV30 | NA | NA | TGTGCCTGTAACAGGGGGGGTACCTACGAGCAGTACTTC | CACNRGGTYEQYF
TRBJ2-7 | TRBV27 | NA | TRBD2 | TGTGCCAGCAGTTTAAGTCCTGGGCTAGCGGGGTACGAGCAGTACTTC | CASSLSPGLAGYEQYF
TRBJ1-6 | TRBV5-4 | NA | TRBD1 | TGTGCCAGCAGCCCGGACAGGTGGGTGGGTGGTTCACCCCTCCACTTT | CASSPDRWVGGSPLHF
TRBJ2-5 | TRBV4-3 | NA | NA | TGCGCCAGCAGCCAAGGGGGCGCGGAGACCCAGTACTTC | CASSQGGAETQYF
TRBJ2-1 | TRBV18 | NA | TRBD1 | TGTGCCAGCTCGTTTGACAGGGGCAGTCTCTACAATGAGCAGTTCTTC | CASSFDRGSLYNEQFF
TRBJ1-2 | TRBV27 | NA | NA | TGTGCCAGCAGTTTGGGGCCGCCTAACTATGGCTACACCTTC | CASSLGPPNYGYTF
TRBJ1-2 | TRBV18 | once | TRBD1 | TGTGCCAGCTCGCAGGGACCTCAGGGGGAGGATGGCTACACCTTC | CASSQGPQGEDGYTF
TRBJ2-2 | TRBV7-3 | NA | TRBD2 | TGTGCCACCCGACTAGCAGGAACCGGGGAGCTGTTTTTT | CATRLAGTGELFF
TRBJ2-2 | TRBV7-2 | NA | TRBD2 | TGTGCCAGCAGCTTAGGGACTAGCGGGAGGAGGCTCGGCGGGGAGCTGTTTTTT | CASSLGTSGRRLGGELFF
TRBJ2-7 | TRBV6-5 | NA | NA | TGTGCCAGCAGCTCTCCCGTTAGCTCCTACGAGCAGTACTTC | CASSSPVSSYEQYF
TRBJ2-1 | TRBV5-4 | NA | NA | TGTGCCAGCAGCTTGGGGCAGGGGGGCTACAATGAGCAGTTCTTC | CASSLGQGGYNEQFF
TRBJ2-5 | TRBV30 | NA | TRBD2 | TGTGCCTGGTCCCGACTAGCCCAAGAGACCCAGTACTTC | CAWSRLAQETQYF
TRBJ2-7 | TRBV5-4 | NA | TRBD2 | TGTGCCAGCAGCGTCGTAGCGGGGGGCGAGTCCTACGAGCAGTACTTC | CASSVVAGGESYEQYF
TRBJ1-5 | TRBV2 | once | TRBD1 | TGTGCCAGCAGGGAACAGGGGGCGGTTCAGCCCCAGCATTTT | CASREQGAVQPQHF
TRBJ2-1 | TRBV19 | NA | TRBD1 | TGTGCCAGTAGCCGAGGGGGCGGAAGATACAATGAGCAGTTCTTC | CASSRGGGRYNEQFF
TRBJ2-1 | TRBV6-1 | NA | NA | TGTGCCAGCAGTGAAAGAGCAAATACGGGGAATGAGCAGTTCTTC | CASSERANTGNEQFF
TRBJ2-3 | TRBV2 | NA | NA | TGTGCCAGCAGTGAAGCGTGGGGGCCTGGCACAGATACGCAGTATTTT | CASSEAWGPGTDTQYF
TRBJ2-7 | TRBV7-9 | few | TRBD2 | TGTGCCAGCAGCTTAGGTGGGTGGCGGGGGAGCTCCTACGAGCAGTACTTC | CASSLGGWRGSSYEQYF
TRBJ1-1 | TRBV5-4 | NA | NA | TGTGCCAGCAGCTTGGCCAGCACTGAAGCTTTCTTT | CASSLASTEAFF
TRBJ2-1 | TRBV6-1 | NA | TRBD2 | TGTGCCAGCAGTGAACAAAGGCGGGGGGCCTACAATGAGCAGTTCTTC | CASSEQRRGAYNEQFF
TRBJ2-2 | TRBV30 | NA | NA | TGTGCCTGGAGTGGGACTACCTCGAACACCGGGGAGCTGTTTTTT | CAWSGTTSNTGELFF
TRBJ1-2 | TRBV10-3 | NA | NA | TGTGCCTCCGGGGAGGGGGTTCACTATGGCTACACCTTC | CASGEGVHYGYTF
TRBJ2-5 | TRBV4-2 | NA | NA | TGTGCCAGCAGCAAAGGAGGGGGAACAAACCAAGAGACCCAGTACTTC | CASSKGGGTNQETQYF
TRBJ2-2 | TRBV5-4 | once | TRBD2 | TGTGCCAGCAGCTCGGGGACTAGCGGGAGTGGCACCGGGGAGCTGTTTTTT | CASSSGTSGSGTGELFF
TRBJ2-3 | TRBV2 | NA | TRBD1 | TGTGCCAGCAGGGACGGGACAGGGATTCCAGATACGCAGTATTTT | CASRDGTGIPDTQYF
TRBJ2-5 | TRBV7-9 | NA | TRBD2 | TGTGCCAGCAGTACCACTGGACTAGGGGAGACCCAGTACTTC | CASSTTGLGETQYF
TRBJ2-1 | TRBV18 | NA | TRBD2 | TGTGCCAGCTCGCCAGGACTAGCGGGAGGGTGGAATGAGCAGTTCTTC | CASSPGLAGGWNEQFF
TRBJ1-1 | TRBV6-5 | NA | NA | TGTGCCAGCAGTTACTCGCCAGTCACTGAAGCTTTCTTT | CASSYSPVTEAFF
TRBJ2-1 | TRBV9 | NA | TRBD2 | TGTGCCAGCAGTTTTAGCGGGAGCTCCTACAATGAGCAGTTCTTC | CASSFSGSSYNEQFF
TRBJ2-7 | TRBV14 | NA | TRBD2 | TGTGCCAGCAGCCATCTCTCCGGGGGGTCCCGCTACGAGCAGTACTTC | CASSHLSGGSRYEQYF
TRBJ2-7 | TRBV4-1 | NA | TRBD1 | TGCGCCAGCAGCCAATACGGACAGGGGTCCGAAGAGCAGTACTTC | CASSQYGQGSEEQYF
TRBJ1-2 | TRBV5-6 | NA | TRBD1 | TGTGCCAGCAGCCCCTCGGACAGGGGAGGTGGCTACACCTTC | CASSPSDRGGGYTF
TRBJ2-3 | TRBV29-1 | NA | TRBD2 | TGCAGCGTTGAGGCTAGCGGGAGCAGAAATACGCAGTATTTT | CSVEASGSRNTQYF